This T cell receptor beta chain came from a study of T cells expressing NK-cell markers. TCRdb processed the 5' RACE reads again and assigns one entry to each CDR3 protein, with no DNA. Recorded here are some 460,000 distinct CDR3 sequences; the top ten clones represent almost 1.5%. The CDR3 covers 16 residues. Germline V gene lookup returns CDR1 MGHRA and CDR2 YSYEKL. The receptor comes from a woman in her fifties or sixties in good health. Specimen: blood T cells: a sorted CD56 or NKG2C T cell subset, CD4+ or CD8+ T cells, or bulk PBMC T cells (not recorded which). The chain is built from TRBV4-1 and TRBJ2-1. CDR3 loop: CASSQDGVASYNEQFF.